The entry that follows covers one T cell receptor (beta chain) sequence. Antigen: not known. The data were taken from a study of T cell responses to AZD1222 COVID-19 vaccine. About the research overall: Pooling of second doses given at about 4 or about 12 weeks was done.

Sequenced by immunoSEQ multiplex PCR; TCRdb stores in-frame clones only, minus some. Among under 200,000 clones listed, 90% were seen once. Points from the study as a whole: Among spike-specific TCRs, nearly half reportedly target unmutated variant regions. Only 5 to 7 individuals given AZD1222 were seropositive at baseline. Spike-specific TCR breadth rose after two AZD1222 doses, and depth rose as well.

The sequenced sample was peripheral blood, obtained on day 0 of AZD1222 vaccination. This TCR derives from an adult in good health.

CDR3 loop: CASSPPQGQVSYEQYF. CDR3 in DNA: TGTGCCAGCAGCCCACCCCAGGGACAGGTCTCCTACGAGCAGTACTTC. The rearrangement uses TRBV11-2 and TRBJ2-7, with 8 positions matching TRBD1. Losses at the gene ends were 5 bases for V and 0 bases for J; bases not matched to a gene: 9. This CDR3 spans 16 amino acids. Germline V CDR1 and CDR2: SGHAT, FQNNGV.